These 18 T cell receptor beta chains originate from one sample sequenced in a study of coeliac disease (dated 2022 in TCRdb). The library came from the immunoSEQ multiplex PCR assay. TCRdb re-hosts the immuneACCESS table, in-frame sequences only. Its copies lack some clones; in the studies checked, an unresolved V gene accounts for under half of them, and the cause for the rest is not known. The sample table holds 4,000 to 5,000 clones, of which roughly 70% were seen once. The top ten clones comprise under 8% of the sample. Sequences were obtained from lymphocytes from the gut lamina propria. The cell subset or site label on this specimen signifies: lamina propria cell (LPC) fraction of small intestinal biopsy. The origin of the receptors is a man aged 18-30 years with celiac disease on a gluten-free diet.

This clone has a single count. The genes are TRBV19 and TRBJ2-3; TRBD1 matches at 7 bases. Germline CDR1 reads LNHDA; CDR2 reads SQIVND (reference sequence). Trimming took 2 bases from V and 3 from J; bases not matched to a gene: 8. This CDR3 has 16 amino acids. The CDR3 is CASSIFGTAITDTQYF. CDR3 DNA sequence: TGTGCCAGTAGTATATTCGGGACAGCCATTACAGATACGCAGTATTTT.

The chain joins TRBV10-3 to TRBJ2-1; 8 bases fit TRBD1. The germline V gene has CDR1 ENHRY and CDR2 SYGVKD. The CDR3 length is 15 residues. V lost 4 bases, J lost 5 bases, and 7 bases stayed unmatched. The CDR3 loop reads CAISGGDRNDNEQFF. CDR3 coding DNA: TGTGCCATCAGTGGGGGGGACAGGAATGACAATGAGCAGTTCTTC.

This clone was counted between two and nine times. This chain links TRBV5-1 with TRBJ1-2; maybe TRBD1 (6 bases). Germline V gene sequence: CDR1 SGHRS, CDR2 YFSETQ. The CDR3 has 16 amino acids. Trimming shortened V by 0 bases and J by 0 bases, and 12 bases separated the two germline ends. The CDR3: CASSLGGQPANYGYTF. The DNA for the CDR3 is TGCGCCAGCAGCTTGGGAGGACAGCCAGCTAACTATGGCTACACCTTC.

The chain recombines TRBV7-6 with TRBJ2-2; 8 nucleotides match TRBD1. With 9 bases clipped from V and 5 bases from J, the junction kept 8 bases outside the gene matches. The germline CDR1 and CDR2 sequences are SGHVS and FNYEAQ. The CDR3 runs 14 residues. The CDR3 region has the DNA TGTGCCAGAGTTCAGGGGGCGCAGACCGGGGAGCTGTTTTTT. Encoded protein: CARVQGAQTGELFF.

The chain joins TRBV10-1 to TRBJ2-1; 9 positions match TRBD1. In germline, CDR1 is WNHNN, CDR2 SYGVQD (reference sequence). CDR3 size: 13 residues. The ends lost 6 bases at V and 7 bases at J; junction bases unmatched: 4. The CDR3 DNA reads TGCGCCAGCAGCTCAGGGACAGGGAATGAGCAGTTCTTC. This sequence encodes CASSSGTGNEQFF.

The CDR3 DNA follows: TGTGCCAGCAGCCAAGGGTTCAGGCCTGTAGGAAACACCATATATTTT. Amino acid sequence: CASSQGFRPVGNTIYF. V is TRBV4-2 and J is TRBJ1-3; the D is unclear. CDR3 length equals 16 residues. CDR1 LGHNA and CDR2 YNFKEQ come from the germline V gene. With 1 base removed from V and 4 bases from J, the gap between germline ends came to 14 bases.

This chain connects TRBV18 to TRBJ1-2; 8 bases are shared with TRBD1. The V gene's germline CDR1 is KGHSH and CDR2 LQKENI. With 6 bases clipped from V and 8 bases from J, the junction kept 8 bases outside the gene matches. The CDR3 contains 13 residues. CDR3 loop: CASSPQGAQGYTF. The CDR3 region has the DNA TGTGCCAGCTCGCCCCAGGGGGCTCAAGGCTACACCTTC.

This sequence joins TRBV19 and TRBJ1-1, with D possibly matching TRBD1 (6 bases). Per germline, CDR1 LNHDA and CDR2 SQIVND (reference sequence). The CDR3 spans 15 residues. V was pared by 5 bases and J by 9 bases, with 22 bases between. CDR3 in DNA: TGTGCCAGTAGTGGGGGTAGGACAGTCCGGGACCAAGCTTTCTTT. This gives the protein CASSGGRTVRDQAFF.

This chain uses TRBV19 with TRBJ1-1; 9 positions agree with TRBD1. In germline, CDR1 is LNHDA, CDR2 SQIVND (reference sequence). This CDR3 contains 14 residues. Germline trimming cut 3 bases from V and 6 bases from J; bases unmatched to any gene: 5. The CDR3 spells CASSIGTGWPEAFF. CDR3 nucleotides: TGTGCCAGTAGTATTGGGACAGGGTGGCCTGAAGCTTTCTTT.

The chain joins TRBV5-4 to TRBJ2-3; TRBD2 matches 7 bases. The V gene's germline CDR1 is SGHNT and CDR2 YYREEE (reference sequence). The junction had 11 bases not matched to a gene; V was cut back by 3 bases and J by 1 base. CDR3 length equals 17 residues. CDR3 bases: TGTGCCAGCAGCTCCCTAGTCCCCCGGGGGGGCACAGATACGCAGTATTTT. It encodes CASSSLVPRGGTDTQYF.

The genes are TRBV27 and TRBJ1-1; 9 positions match TRBD1. Trimming at V came to 4 bases and at J to 3 bases, leaving 3 bases not matched to a gene. Germline CDR1 is MNHEY and CDR2 is SMNVEV (reference sequence). The CDR3 is 14 amino acids. CDR3 nucleotide sequence: TGTGCCAGCAGTTCCTACAGGGGGCACACTGAAGCTTTCTTT. Encoded protein: CASSSYRGHTEAFF.

The CDR3 loop is CASIPSGSYNEQFF. The CDR3 nucleotides read TGTGCCAGCATACCTAGCGGGTCCTACAATGAGCAGTTCTTC. The rearrangement links TRBV28 to TRBJ2-1; 8 bases are a match to TRBD2. This CDR3 comprises 14 residues. CDR1 is MDHEN, CDR2 SYDVKM, per germline. The ends lost 7 bases at V and 1 base at J; junction bases unmatched: 3.

J is TRBJ1-1 and V is TRBV5-4; D is undetermined. Germline CDR1 SGHNT, CDR2 YYREEE (reference sequence). CDR3 length: 15 amino acids. V was clipped by 4 bases and J by 1 base, with 14 bases between them. This CDR3 is CASSPPEGGNTEAFF. DNA of the CDR3: TGTGCCAGCAGCCCCCCGGAGGGCGGGAACACTGAAGCTTTCTTT.

The V and J genes are TRBV9 and TRBJ1-3, with 7 bases that match TRBD1. Germline trimming cut 3 bases from V and 3 bases from J; bases unmatched to any gene: 12. The CDR3 loop spans 17 amino acids. CDR1 is SGDLS, CDR2 YYNGEE, per germline. The CDR3 is CASSGLLRDSSGNTIYF. CDR3 nucleotide sequence: TGTGCCAGCAGCGGCCTTCTCCGGGACAGTAGTGGAAACACCATATATTTT.

This clone was counted a single time. The J gene is TRBJ1-1, the V gene TRBV27; no clear D gene. There are 13 residues in the CDR3. Germline CDR1 is MNHEY and CDR2 is SMNVEV (reference sequence). V was trimmed by 4 bases and J by 4 bases, leaving 10 bases between them. The CDR3 DNA reads TGTGCCAGCAGTTACCCAGGCCGCACTGAAGCTTTCTTT. This sequence encodes CASSYPGRTEAFF.

V gene TRBV30 combines with J gene TRBJ2-3; 8 bases align to TRBD2. Germline CDR1 is GTSNPN and CDR2 is SVGIG (reference sequence). This CDR3 region has 14 residues. With V trimmed by 2 bases and J by 8 bases, 9 bases remained unmatched. The CDR3 DNA sequence: TGTGCCTGGAGTAACGGGGGGGGGACGGGTACGCAGTATTTT. Protein product: CAWSNGGGTGTQYF.

This rearrangement joins TRBV5-1 to TRBJ1-5; TRBD1 aligns across 12 bases. The V segment lost 5 bases and the J segment 1 base; nucleotides outside the gene matches: 10. CDR3 length: 18 amino acids. Germline CDR1 SGHRS, CDR2 YFSETQ. CDR3 sequence (DNA): TGCGCCAGCAGTCCCGGGACAGGGGGCGGGTGGAGCAATCAGCCCCAGCATTTT. Its protein product is CASSPGTGGGWSNQPQHF. Combining the CDR3 with reference TRBV5-1 and TRBJ1-5 gives the whole variable domain KAGVTQTPRYLIKTRGQQVTLSCSPISGHRSVSWYQQTPGQGLQFLFEYFSETQRNKGNFPGRFSGRQFSNSRSEMNVSTLELGDSALYLCASSPGTGGGWSNQPQHFGDGTRLSIL.

The chain couples TRBV28 to TRBJ1-2; D is possibly TRBD1 (5 bases). Germline assignment: CDR1 MDHEN and CDR2 SYDVKM. This CDR3 comprises 16 residues. V was trimmed by 10 bases and J by 0 bases, leaving 21 bases between them. CDR3: CATKTPAGLSNYGYTF. CDR3 DNA sequence: TGTGCCACCAAGACCCCGGCGGGACTTTCTAACTATGGCTACACCTTC.